The following is a T cell receptor beta chain sequence with its context. Antigen unknown. The CDR3 is 14 amino acids. The V segment lost 4 bases and the J segment 7 bases; nucleotides outside the gene matches: 2. Germline assignment: CDR1 ENHRY and CDR2 SYGVKD. This record comes from a study of T cell responses to AZD1222 COVID-19 vaccine. This table comes from immunoSEQ multiplex PCR, and its TCRdb copy is limited to in-frame clones, with some not included. The sample lists roughly 100,000 clones; approximately 87% were seen once. Findings and caveats of the study: Nearly half of spike-specific TCRs reportedly go after variant regions that carry no mutations.

The material was peripheral blood, obtained on day 0 of AZD1222 vaccination. The chain carries TRBV10-3 and TRBJ1-6, with TRBD1 matching 9 bases. The receptor comes from an adult in good health. CDR3 coding DNA: TGTGCCATCAGTGGTGGGACAGGGAATTCACCCCTCCACTTT. This translates into CAISGGTGNSPLHF.